These 17 T cell receptor beta chains came from one sample sequenced in a study of PD-1 blockade in classical Hodgkin lymphoma (dated by TCRdb to between 2020 and 2021). The time point label for this specimen denotes: cycle 2 day 1 (C2D1) of nivolumab. Every trial patient had relapsed following autologous stem cell transplantation, and prior brentuximab vedotin exposure was what differed among cohorts A, B and C. Library preparation used the immunoSEQ multiplex PCR assay. Here the immuneACCESS table is served through TCRdb, limited to in-frame sequences with V and J called. Missing clones are a known gap in these copies; in checked studies unresolved V genes cover under half, and the rest lacks a known reason. This sample gives 130,000 to 150,000 clones in total; under 85% of them show up just once. About 9% of the sample goes to the ten largest clones. Sequences were derived from peripheral blood mononuclear cells (PBMCs), sampled before the second cycle of nivolumab. Receptor source: a human donor with classical Hodgkin lymphoma.

The chain is built from TRBV6-6 and TRBJ2-7, with 10 bases matching TRBD1. CDR3 length: 16 amino acids. Germline CDR1 is MNHNY and CDR2 is SVGAGI (reference sequence). J lost 4 bases, V lost 0 bases, and 6 bases had no gene match. CDR3 DNA: TGTGCCAGCAGTTACTCTTACGGGACAGGGGTGTACGAGCAGTACTTC. Residues: CASSYSYGTGVYEQYF.

This clone was observed a single time. The chain has TRBV7-2 and TRBJ2-7; D is perhaps TRBD2 (7 bases). V was shortened by 2 bases and J by 4 bases, with 12 bases between the two germline ends. Germline-derived CDR1 and CDR2 are SGHTA and FQGNSA. The CDR3 is made up of 14 amino acids. CDR3 in amino acids: CASSLYSGTYEQYF. The CDR3 DNA is TGTGCCAGCAGCTTATACAGCGGGACATACGAGCAGTACTTC. The full variable domain, its missing parts supplied by reference TRBV7-2 and TRBJ2-7, is GAGVSQSPSNKVTEKGKDVELRCDPISGHTALYWYRQSLGQGLEFLIYFQGNSAPDKSGLPSDRFSAERTGGSVSTLTIQRTQQEDSAVYLCASSLYSGTYEQYFGPGTRLTVT.

This clone was seen once. The CDR3 DNA reads TGTGCCAGTGACAGGGGTCGGCGGGAGACCCAGTACTTC. Amino acid sequence: CASDRGRRETQYF. The gene calls are TRBV28 and TRBJ2-5, with 8 bases aligning to TRBD1. CDR3 length: 13 amino acids. V dropped 9 bases and J dropped 5; count of bases not matched to a gene: 8. Germline CDR1 reads MDHEN; CDR2 reads SYDVKM.

Comment on this clone: At one boundary the junction diverges from the germline segment, which might be a read error. CDR3 region: CASSTTTQGVSIF. Here the CDR3 DNA reads TGTGCCAGCAGCACAACGACACAGGGTGTCTCGATCTTC. The chain carries TRBV5-6 and TRBJ2-7, with a possible D match to TRBD1 (6 bases). This CDR3 contains 13 residues. Germline CDR1 is SGHDT and CDR2 is YYEEEE.

In this sample, this clone turned up a few times. This chain links TRBV25-1 with TRBJ2-7, with D uncertain. This CDR3 comprises 13 residues. V was shortened by 1 base and J by 3 bases, with 7 bases between the two germline ends. Germline-derived CDR1 and CDR2 are MGHDK and SYGVNS. The CDR3 loop is CASSESASYEQYF. The CDR3 DNA is TGTGCCAGCAGTGAATCCGCGAGCTACGAGCAGTACTTC.

The chain's CDR3 is CASSLGGGQGNTIYF. Here the CDR3 DNA reads TGTGCCAGCAGCTTGGGTGGGGGGCAAGGAAACACCATATATTTT. The rearrangement joins TRBV5-4 to TRBJ1-3; D is perhaps TRBD1 (6 bases). Trimming took off 0 bases at V and 4 bases at J, with 11 bases between the two ends. The CDR3 runs 15 residues. In germline, CDR1 is SGHNT, CDR2 YYREEE (reference sequence).

In its sample, this clone was seen once. This chain uses TRBV9 with TRBJ2-6, with D possibly being TRBD2 (6 bases). The CDR3 has 16 amino acids. The V and J ends lost 1 base and 1 base respectively, with 9 bases between them. Germline V gives CDR1 SGDLS, CDR2 YYNGEE. CDR3 in DNA: TGTGCCAGCAGCGTACTAGCGTGGTCTGGGGCCAACGTCCTGACTTTC. Translating it yields CASSVLAWSGANVLTF.

This clone was seen only a few times. This chain connects TRBV25-1 to TRBJ1-4; TRBD1 is a possible D gene (6 bases). The CDR3 extends over 13 amino acids. The V gene's germline CDR1 is MGHDK and CDR2 SYGVNS. Trimming stripped 5 bases from V and 8 bases from J, with 12 bases between. This CDR3 is CASSKQGGEKLFF. The DNA of the CDR3 is TGTGCCAGCAGTAAACAGGGTGGGGAAAAACTGTTTTTT.

The table lists this clone with a few counts. V usage is TRBV5-4 and J usage is TRBJ1-1; perhaps TRBD1 as D (5 bases). CDR1 SGHNT and CDR2 YYREEE come from the germline V gene (reference sequence). CDR3 length: 14 amino acids. The V end was cut by 0 bases, the J end by 5 bases, with 11 bases between. CDR3 DNA sequence: TGTGCCAGCAGCTTGGGCGGGGGTGGTACTGAAGCTTTCTTT. Translated, it gives CASSLGGGGTEAFF. Full variable domain (missing parts from reference TRBV5-4 and TRBJ1-1): ETGVTQSPTHLIKTRGQQVTLRCSSQSGHNTVSWYQQALGQGPQFIFQYYREEENGRGNFPPRFSGLQFPNYSSELNVNALELDDSALYLCASSLGGGGTEAFFGQGTRLTVV.

The chain uses TRBV7-9 and TRBJ1-1; D is unresolved. Germline V gene lookup returns CDR1 SEHNR and CDR2 FQNEAQ (reference sequence). The CDR3 extends over 15 amino acids. Trimming removed 1 base at V and 1 base at J, with 10 bases between. In DNA, the CDR3 is TGTGCCAGCAGCTTAGGCCGCATGGGGAACACTGAAGCTTTCTTT. Translation gives CASSLGRMGNTEAFF. Full variable domain (rest looked up from reference TRBV7-9 and TRBJ1-1): DTGVSQNPRHKITKRGQNVTFRCDPISEHNRLYWYRQTLGQGPEFLTYFQNEAQLEKSRLLSDRFSAERPKGSFSTLEIQRTEQGDSAMYLCASSLGRMGNTEAFFGQGTRLTVV.

Of note for this clone: No conserved phenylalanine or tryptophan ends this CDR3, so it is likely a read error. Because the CDR3's place on the DNA is in doubt, the DNA is left out and the CDR3 is given as listed by TCRdb. The chain combines TRBV6-6 with TRBJ1-2. The CDR3 length equals 10 residues, ends included. Germline CDR1 reads MNHNY; CDR2 reads SVGAGI (reference sequence). The CDR3 is CASSYLGKVV.

This chain connects TRBV18 to TRBJ1-4, with TRBD1 matching over 7 bases. Per germline, CDR1 KGHSH and CDR2 LQKENI. With 6 bases clipped from V and 6 bases from J, the junction kept 13 bases outside the gene matches. The CDR3 has 16 amino acids. The CDR3: CASSLSGAGGDEKLFF. The CDR3 DNA reads as TGTGCCAGCTCCCTCAGCGGGGCAGGGGGAGATGAAAAACTGTTTTTT.

The sample holds one count of this clone. The gene calls are TRBV18 and TRBJ1-1; 7 bases are a match to TRBD1. CDR1 KGHSH and CDR2 LQKENI come from the germline V gene. The V gene end was trimmed by 4 bases and the J gene end by 0 bases; junction bases not matched to a gene: 5. The CDR3 has 15 amino acids. The CDR3 nucleotides are TGTGCCAGCTCACAGGTGACAGGGATGAACACTGAAGCTTTCTTT. The encoded protein is CASSQVTGMNTEAFF.

This clone was counted between two and nine times. The V and J genes are TRBV7-3 and TRBJ2-2; D perhaps matches TRBD1 (7 bases). Germline loops: CDR1 SGHTA, CDR2 FQGTGA. V dropped 0 bases and J dropped 3 bases, with 14 bases sitting between them. The CDR3 has 17 amino acids. DNA of the CDR3: TGTGCCAGCAGCTTAACAGGAGGGGGCGCGGACACCGGGGAGCTGTTTTTT. Its translation is CASSLTGGGADTGELFF.

This chain links TRBV5-1 with TRBJ2-7; D perhaps matches TRBD1 (6 bases). Trimming stripped 0 bases from V and 6 bases from J, with 13 bases between. The CDR3 is 14 residues long. Looked up from germline, CDR1 is SGHRS and CDR2 is YFSETQ. The CDR3 DNA is TGCGCCAGCAGCTTGGTGGGACACCTGAGCGAGCAGTACTTC. Translation: CASSLVGHLSEQYF.

The chain carries TRBV6-5 and TRBJ2-5; 7 bases are shared with TRBD1. The end of the DNA aligns better with TRBJ2-7, so the J call may be wrong. The germline V gene encodes CDR1 MNHEY and CDR2 SVGAGI. CDR3 length equals 14 residues. The CDR3 loop reads CASSSLTGTNEQYF. DNA for the CDR3: TGTGCCAGCAGTTCTCTGACAGGGACCAACGAGCAGTACTTC.

V is TRBV19 and J is TRBJ1-4; 9 bases are shared with TRBD1. V dropped 7 bases and J dropped 9; count of bases not matched to a gene: 15. CDR3 length equals 16 residues. Germline V gives CDR1 LNHDA, CDR2 SQIVND (reference sequence). DNA for the CDR3: TGTGCCAGTATCACCCCCGGAACAGGGGGCTTACAAAAACTGTTTTTT. This codes for CASITPGTGGLQKLFF.